This T cell receptor beta chain was recorded in a study of cytomegalovirus exposure and HLA in healthy donors. Study as a whole: From donors who were HLA-typed, an early data release held about 89 million unique TCRs. Across around 400 genotyped donors, 81% landed in the Caucasian-associated ancestry cluster.

Findings of the study overall: Reportedly, TCR beta sequences accurately predicted HLA-A and HLA-B alleles in most subjects.

Concerning this clone itself: The antigen is not known.

Germline V gene lookup returns CDR1 SGHAT and CDR2 FQNNGV. CDR3 length: 14 residues. This PCR relied on a set of 60 Vbeta primers and 13 Jbeta primers. Repertoires were generated with immunoSEQ multiplex PCR, while TCRdb's copy carries only in-frame clones and drops some. The table has around 120,000 clones, 83% seen once. The gene calls are TRBV11-2 and TRBJ2-5, with D possibly TRBD1 on 6 matching bases. The J call is doubtful: the DNA matches TRBJ2-7 better. The material sequenced was PBMCs. The sequence was collected from a girl aged 2-10 years in good health and CMV-seronegative. CDR3 residues: CASRPKDRSYEQYF. The CDR3, as DNA: TGTGCCAGCCGCCCAAAAGACAGGTCCTACGAGCAGTACTTC.